These T cell receptor beta chains were read from a single sample in a study of human versus mouse CDR3 diversity and MHC coevolution. Produced via immunoSEQ multiplex PCR; TCRdb's table is partial and in-frame only. The table shows roughly 81,000 clones, with just under 95% occurring only once. Sequenced material: naive CD4+ T cells from blood. The receptors shown here come from a person between 25 and 70 years old in good health. Each CDR3 is given without its conserved first and last residue. Each record gives: CDR3 length, V gene, CDR3 protein.

>13|TRBV10-3
AISWGQGVPYEQY
>12|TRBV7-9
ASMLQGAELEQY
>12|TRBV30
AWTPGQGTYEQY
>15|TRBV25-1
ASQALGTSPTNEKLF
>11|TRBV4-1
ASSQDRGYEQY
>15|TRBV5-1
ASSLRRGTGSHNEQF
>13|TRBV18
ASSPWRGRNTEAF
>16|TRBV4-1
ASSPGLAGGLAKNIQY
>12|TRBV18
ASSLNRDSRGYT
>14|TRBV19
ASSLRGPTAKNIQY
>21|TRBV19
ASSIAPVGLTSGGSSSYNEQF
>13|TRBV6-1
ASSDPLRSQETQY
>15|TRBV19
ASRDRSPWPRRHGYT
>11|TRBV28
ASSAGLNYEQY
>13|TRBV10-3
AISKSRRGTYEQY
>13|TRBV5-1
ASSSPGQSLRGYT
>13|TRBV18
ASSPTGASNQPQH